This TCR beta chain stems from a study of cytomegalovirus exposure and HLA in healthy donors. Whole-study results and caveats: Sequences of the TCR beta chain were said to predict the HLA-A and HLA-B alleles of most subjects accurately. Analysis was carried out at a later point, and it linked a missense DCLRE1C variant to TCR beta V- and J-gene trimming. Presence/absence analyses assumed roughly uniform sequencing depth across donors, which may not hold.

13 Jbeta primers and 60 Vbeta primers were used for the PCR. Produced via immunoSEQ multiplex PCR; TCRdb's table is partial and in-frame only. Of about 80,000 clones listed, under 90% are singletons. With respect to this clone: What it binds is unknown.

Germline loops: CDR1 SGHNT, CDR2 YYREEE (reference sequence). J gave up 5 bases and V 7 bases, and 7 bases lay outside the gene matches. The CDR3 totals 13 residues. When sampled, the donors appeared nominally healthy, though they likely had unrecorded immune exposures. Sequencing used PBMCs. The J gene is TRBJ2-5, the V gene TRBV5-4; TRBD1 matches 8 bases. The clonotype originates from a man aged 50-59 years in good health and CMV-seropositive. CDR3 DNA: TGTGCCAGCGAACGGACAGGGTCCGAGACCCAGTACTTC. Amino acid sequence: CASERTGSETQYF.